This entry lists 23 T cell receptor beta chains sequenced from one sample in a study of glioma-infiltrating T cells. The iRepertoire nested amplicon-rescue multiplex PCR amplified TCR alpha and beta CDR3s from RNA. TCRdb processed the multiplex PCR reads anew with MiXCR; each CDR3 protein has one entry. The data contain roughly 120,000 distinct CDR3 sequences, less than 30% of them singletons. What was sequenced was glioma tissue, nonneoplastic brain tissue, or PBMCs (not recorded which). Source of these receptors: a human donor with low-grade glioma or glioblastoma, undergoing nonglioma brain surgery, or in good health (not recorded which).

Ten or more counts support this clonotype. The V call is TRBV5-1, the J call TRBJ2-1, with D unclear. This CDR3 contains 13 residues. CDR1 and CDR2 from the germline V gene are SGHRS and YFSETQ. Trimming removed 1 base at V and 5 bases at J, with 7 bases between. The CDR3 here is CASSLSSNNEQFF. CDR3 DNA: TGCGCCAGCAGCTTGTCGTCAAACAATGAGCAGTTCTTC.

This clonotype was counted at least ten times. This sequence joins TRBV7-9 and TRBJ1-5, with D tentatively TRBD1 (5 bases). V was trimmed by 5 bases and J by 0 bases, leaving 11 bases between them. The CDR3 extends over 15 amino acids. Germline CDR1 and CDR2: SEHNR and FQNEAQ (reference sequence). The CDR3 spells CASSLGTDSNQPQHF. The DNA for the CDR3 is TGTGCCAGCAGCCTGGGGACCGATAGCAATCAGCCCCAGCATTTT.

The chain couples TRBV6-2 or TRBV6-3 to TRBJ2-7; D is undetermined. The germline gives CDR1 MNHEY, CDR2 SVGEGT. The germline V and J ends were trimmed by 8 bases and 2 bases, with 4 bases remaining between them. The CDR3 consists of 10 residues. The CDR3 DNA is TGTGCCAGCCTTGCCTACGAGCAGTACTTC. Residues: CASLAYEQYF.

This chain connects TRBV7-2 to TRBJ1-5; no firm D call. The CDR3 sequence is 17 residues long. Germline loops: CDR1 SGHTA, CDR2 FQGNSA. Here the CDR3 DNA reads TGTGTTAGCAGCGAAAGCCAGCAACGAGCTCCGTTTCAGCCCCAGCATTTT. It specifies CVSSESQQRAPFQPQHF. The full variable domain, completed using reference TRBV7-2 and TRBJ1-5, is GAGVSQSPSNKVTEKGKDVELRCDPISGHTALYWYRQSLGQGLEFLIYFQGNSAPDKSGLPSDRFSAERTGGSVSTLTIQRTQQEDSAVYLCVSSESQQRAPFQPQHFGDGTRLSIL.

This clonotype was found many times. The chain links TRBV2 to TRBJ1-6, with D possibly TRBD1 on 5 matching bases. Germline V CDR1 and CDR2: SNHLY, FYNNEI. The CDR3 extends over 13 amino acids. V was clipped by 7 bases and J by 7 bases, with 11 bases between them. The CDR3 reads CASMSGWNSPLHF. The CDR3 DNA is TGTGCCAGCATGTCAGGGTGGAATTCACCCCTCCACTTT.

This clonotype was observed at least ten times. The rearrangement joins TRBV20-1 to TRBJ2-1, with 8 bases identical to TRBD2. The CDR3 is made up of 16 amino acids. Trimming took 1 base from V and 0 from J; bases not matched to a gene: 5. CDR1 DFQATT and CDR2 SNEGSKA come from the germline V gene (reference sequence). CDR3 coding DNA: TGCAGTGCTAGAGTAAGAAGCGGGAGCTCCTACAATGAGCAGTTCTTC. This codes for CSARVRSGSSYNEQFF.

This clonotype was seen at least ten times. The rearrangement links TRBV20-1 to TRBJ2-1; the D gene is possibly TRBD1 (6 bases). This CDR3 spans 12 amino acids. V was trimmed by 4 bases and J by 9 bases, leaving 13 bases between them. The germline V gene encodes CDR1 DFQATT and CDR2 SNEGSKA (reference sequence). The CDR3 is CSATKLGGEQFF. The CDR3 coding sequence is TGCAGTGCTACTAAACTAGGGGGTGAGCAGTTCTTC.

For this clonotype: A much more abundant neighbour one base away suggests this may be a read error. The chain is built from TRBV5-4 and TRBJ1-2; D is perhaps TRBD1 (5 bases). The V gene's germline CDR1 is SGHNT and CDR2 YYREEE (reference sequence). The germline V and J ends were trimmed by 4 bases and 6 bases, with 19 bases remaining between them. The CDR3 runs 15 residues. CDR3 amino acids: CASSAAGGVVDGYTF. The CDR3 DNA follows: TGTGCCAGCAGCGCCGCCGGGGGGGTGGTGGATGGCTACACCTTC.

On this clonotype: Compared with germline, one end of the junction differs, possibly owing to a read error. The chain uses TRBV19 and TRBJ1-1; D ambiguous. This CDR3 is built from 14 residues. Germline CDR1 LNHDA, CDR2 SQIVND (reference sequence). CDR3 in DNA: TGTGCCAGTAAGAGACCCGCAGGAAACACTGAAGCTTCCTTT. Translating gives CASKRPAGNTEASF. The full variable domain, rest sourced from reference TRBV19 and TRBJ1-1, is DGGITQSPKYLFRKEGQNVTLSCEQNLNHDAMYWYRQDPGQGLRLIYYSQIVNDFQKGDIAEGYSVSREKKESFPLTVTSAQKNPTAFYLCASKRPAGNTEASFGQGTRLTVV.

As concerns this clonotype: Possible read error: a much larger clone is one base away. The rearrangement uses TRBV10-2 and TRBJ2-7; 12 bases are shared with TRBD1. This CDR3 comprises 14 residues. Germline V lookup: CDR1 WSHSY, CDR2 SAAADI. Here the CDR3 reads CASSLGGTGGQRYF. CDR3 nucleotides: TGTGCCAGCAGCTTAGGAGGGACAGGGGGCCAGCGGTACTTC.

This clonotype has ten or more counts. The chain carries TRBV7-2 and TRBJ2-1; 7 bases agree with TRBD2. Trimming cost V 0 bases and J 8 bases; bases outside gene matches: 4. CDR1 and CDR2 (germline): SGHTA, FQGNSA. The CDR3 consists of 14 residues. The CDR3 sequence is CASSLAGGRDEQFF. CDR3 nucleotide sequence: TGTGCCAGCAGCTTAGCGGGAGGGAGAGATGAGCAGTTCTTC.

The chain joins TRBV29-1 to TRBJ1-6, with D possibly being TRBD1 (5 bases). The CDR3 runs to 13 residues. With 4 bases removed from V and 9 bases from J, the gap between germline ends came to 13 bases. Germline assignment: CDR1 SQVTM and CDR2 ANQGSEA. CDR3 in amino acids: CSVGNGAGSPLHF. The CDR3 coding sequence is TGCAGCGTTGGCAACGGGGCGGGTTCACCCCTCCACTTT.

The rearrangement links TRBV3-1 to TRBJ2-1, with 11 bases identical to TRBD2. The CDR3 length is 17 residues. Germline V lookup: CDR1 LGHDT, CDR2 YNNKEL (reference sequence). The V gene end was trimmed by 4 bases and the J gene end by 1 base; junction bases not matched to a gene: 6. CDR3: CASSRILAGASYNEQFF. CDR3 DNA sequence: TGTGCCAGCAGCCGGATACTAGCGGGGGCTTCCTACAATGAGCAGTTCTTC.

This clonotype was detected many times. The chain joins TRBV20-1 to TRBJ1-1; 9 bases map to TRBD1. The length of the CDR3 is 17 residues. V shed 4 bases and J 3 bases; nucleotides not matched to a gene: 15. Germline V gene sequence: CDR1 DFQATT, CDR2 SNEGSKA (reference sequence). The CDR3 bases are TGCAGTGCTACCCCCGGGACAGGGAGTGAGGCGGACACTGAAGCTTTCTTT. Protein sequence: CSATPGTGSEADTEAFF.

The chain links TRBV11-2 to TRBJ2-5; 8 positions match TRBD1. The germline V gene has CDR1 SGHAT and CDR2 FQNNGV. This CDR3 has 15 amino acids. V trimming: 2 bases; J trimming: 4 bases; junction bases outside the gene matches: 6. DNA of the CDR3: TGTGCCAGCAGCTTAATGACAGGGGATGGAGAGACCCAGTACTTC. The encoded protein is CASSLMTGDGETQYF.

This clonotype was seen many times. The chain employs TRBV19 and TRBJ1-5; D is ambiguous. This CDR3 is built from 12 residues. In germline, CDR1 is LNHDA, CDR2 SQIVND (reference sequence). Trimming removed 3 bases from V and 4 bases from J, with 4 bases in between. The CDR3, as DNA: TGTGCCAGTAGTATTCTAAATCAGCCCCAGCATTTT. This encodes CASSILNQPQHF.

This clonotype was seen many times. This chain uses TRBV6-1 with TRBJ2-1; D uncertain. CDR1 is MNHNS and CDR2 is SASEGT in the germline V gene. CDR3 length: 15 amino acids. Trimming took off 1 base at V and 0 bases at J, with 7 bases between the two ends. The CDR3 bases are TGTGCCAGCAGTGAAGAAGGGATCTCCTACAATGAGCAGTTCTTC. Its protein is CASSEEGISYNEQFF.

In this sample, this clonotype turned up many times. The chain uses TRBV3-1 and TRBJ2-5; TRBD1 matches 9 bases. Germline V gives CDR1 LGHDT, CDR2 YNNKEL (reference sequence). CDR3 length equals 14 residues. V lost 4 bases and J lost 7; bases outside the gene matches: 7. CDR3 sequence (DNA): TGTGCCAGCAGCCGGACAGGGGATGGGGGGACCCAGTACTTC. This codes for CASSRTGDGGTQYF.

This clonotype was recorded many times. The chain links TRBV4-3 to TRBJ1-1; 7 positions match TRBD1. The CDR3 extends over 15 amino acids. Germline V lookup: CDR1 LGHNA, CDR2 YSLEER. The trim removed 1 base at V and 0 bases at J, leaving 2 bases unmatched. CDR3 residues: CASSQAGTVNTEAFF. The CDR3, as DNA: TGCGCCAGCAGCCAAGCCGGGACAGTGAACACTGAAGCTTTCTTT.

Many counts were recorded for this clonotype. J is TRBJ2-1 and V is TRBV6-4; TRBD2 agrees at 11 bases. Germline V gene lookup returns CDR1 MRHNA and CDR2 SNTAGT. The CDR3 has 15 residues. V dropped 5 bases and J dropped 6; count of bases not matched to a gene: 6. The CDR3 DNA sequence: TGTGCCAGCAGTCCCGGGACTAGCGGTCCCAATGAGCAGTTCTTC. This translates into CASSPGTSGPNEQFF.

This clonotype was counted ten times or more. The chain has TRBV6-1 and TRBJ2-5; a weak D match, TRBD2 (5 bases). Trimming removed 5 bases at V and 2 bases at J, with 15 bases between. The germline CDR1 and CDR2 sequences are MNHNS and SASEGT. This CDR3 is built from 15 residues. CDR3 in amino acids: CASSRKGWRQETQYF. The CDR3, as DNA: TGTGCCAGCAGTAGGAAGGGCTGGAGGCAAGAGACCCAGTACTTC.

The chain links TRBV29-1 to TRBJ2-1, with TRBD1 as a possible D gene (8 bases). This CDR3 comprises 13 residues. V was shortened by 5 bases and J by 12 bases, with 20 bases between the two germline ends. The germline V gene encodes CDR1 SQVTM and CDR2 ANQGSEA. CDR3 region: CSVRAGQALRQFF. The DNA of the CDR3 is TGCAGCGTTAGAGCGGGACAGGCCCTTCGGCAGTTCTTC.

About this clonotype: Being one base from a much bigger clone, this may be a read error. The chain employs TRBV7-3 and TRBJ2-7; D remains unclear. The J call may be faulty, since TRBJ2-1 better matches the DNA end. The CDR3 length is 14 residues. CDR1 is SGHTA and CDR2 is FQGTGA in the germline V gene. The DNA of the CDR3 is TGTGCCAGCAGCTTTTTAGTTGGGAACGGCGAGCAGTTCTTC. Amino acid sequence: CASSFLVGNGEQFF.